This T cell receptor beta chain was recorded in a study of blood T cell repertoires in COVID-19. Produced via immunoSEQ multiplex PCR; TCRdb's table is partial and in-frame only. The table shows some 270,000 clones, with 70% to 90% occurring only once. V shed 1 base and J shed 7 bases, with 13 bases lying between them. The germline CDR1 and CDR2 sequences are SGHDN and FVKESK. The CDR3 covers 14 residues. The chain combines TRBV14 with TRBJ1-2; no firm D call. Specimen: peripheral blood. This sequence originates from a woman aged 65 to 85 with acute or convalescent COVID-19. This chain's CDR3 is CASSQGRQRVGYTF. For the CDR3, the DNA is TGTGCCAGCAGCCAAGGACGGCAGAGGGTTGGCTACACCTTC.